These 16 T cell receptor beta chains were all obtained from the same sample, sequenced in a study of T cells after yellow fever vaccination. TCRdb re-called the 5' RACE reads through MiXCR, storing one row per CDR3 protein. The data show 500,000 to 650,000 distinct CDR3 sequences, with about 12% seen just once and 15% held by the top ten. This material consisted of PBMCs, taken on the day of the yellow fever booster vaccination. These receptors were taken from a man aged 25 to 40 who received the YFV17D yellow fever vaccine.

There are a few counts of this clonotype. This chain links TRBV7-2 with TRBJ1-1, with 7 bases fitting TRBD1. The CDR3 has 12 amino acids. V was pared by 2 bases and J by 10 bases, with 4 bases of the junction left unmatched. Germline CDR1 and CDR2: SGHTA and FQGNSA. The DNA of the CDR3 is TGTGCCAGCAGCTTATACCGACAGGGAGCTTTCTTT. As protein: CASSLYRQGAFF.

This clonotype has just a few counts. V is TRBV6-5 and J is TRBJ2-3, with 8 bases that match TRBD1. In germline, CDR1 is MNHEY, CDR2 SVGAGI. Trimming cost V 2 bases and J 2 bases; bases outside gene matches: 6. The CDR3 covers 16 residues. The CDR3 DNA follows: TGTGCCAGCAGTTACGGGGGACAGGACCCCACAGATACGCAGTATTTT. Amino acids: CASSYGGQDPTDTQYF.

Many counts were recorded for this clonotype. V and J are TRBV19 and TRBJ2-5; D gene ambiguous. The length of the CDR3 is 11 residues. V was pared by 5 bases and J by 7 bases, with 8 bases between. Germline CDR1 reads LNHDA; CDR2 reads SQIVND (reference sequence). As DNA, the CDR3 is TGTGCCAGTAGTCTCAGTGGGACCCAGTACTTC. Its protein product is CASSLSGTQYF.

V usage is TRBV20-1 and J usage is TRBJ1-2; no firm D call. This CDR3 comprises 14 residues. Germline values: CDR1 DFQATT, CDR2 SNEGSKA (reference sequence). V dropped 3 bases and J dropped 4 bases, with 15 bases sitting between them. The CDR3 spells CSARGSTQVYGYTF. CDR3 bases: TGCAGTGCTAGGGGGTCGACGCAGGTCTATGGCTACACCTTC.

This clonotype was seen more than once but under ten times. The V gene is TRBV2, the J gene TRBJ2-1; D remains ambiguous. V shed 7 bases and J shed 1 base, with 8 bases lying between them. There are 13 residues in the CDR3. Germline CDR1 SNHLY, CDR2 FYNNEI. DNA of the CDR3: TGTGCCAGCATTCCCCTATCCTACAATGAGCAGTTCTTC. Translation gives CASIPLSYNEQFF.

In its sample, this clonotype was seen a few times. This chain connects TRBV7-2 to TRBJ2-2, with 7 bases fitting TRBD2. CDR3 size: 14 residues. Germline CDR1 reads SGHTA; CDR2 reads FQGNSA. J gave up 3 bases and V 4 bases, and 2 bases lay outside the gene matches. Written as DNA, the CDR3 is TGTGCCAGCAGCTGGACTAGGGACACCGGGGAGCTGTTTTTT. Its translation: CASSWTRDTGELFF.

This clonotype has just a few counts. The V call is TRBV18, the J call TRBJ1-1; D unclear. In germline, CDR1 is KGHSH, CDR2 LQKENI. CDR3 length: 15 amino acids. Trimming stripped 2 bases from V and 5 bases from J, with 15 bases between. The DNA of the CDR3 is TGTGCCAGCTCACCAGGGCACAGAAGGGATACTGAAGCTTTCTTT. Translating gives CASSPGHRRDTEAFF.

The CDR3 protein is CASSPRGEGITEAFF. The CDR3 region has the DNA TGTGCCAGCTCACCCCGGGGGGAGGGGATCACTGAAGCTTTCTTT. This sequence joins TRBV18 and TRBJ1-1; possible D gene TRBD1, 5 bases. The CDR3 sequence is 15 residues long. Germline values: CDR1 KGHSH, CDR2 LQKENI. The V end lost 3 bases, the J end lost 4 bases, and 15 bases lay between the germline ends.

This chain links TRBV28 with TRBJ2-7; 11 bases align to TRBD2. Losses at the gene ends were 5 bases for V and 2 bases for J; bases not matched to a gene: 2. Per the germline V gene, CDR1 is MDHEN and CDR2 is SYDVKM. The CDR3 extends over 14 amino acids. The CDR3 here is CASSIAGGTYEQYF. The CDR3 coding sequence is TGTGCCAGCAGTATAGCGGGAGGGACCTACGAGCAGTACTTC.

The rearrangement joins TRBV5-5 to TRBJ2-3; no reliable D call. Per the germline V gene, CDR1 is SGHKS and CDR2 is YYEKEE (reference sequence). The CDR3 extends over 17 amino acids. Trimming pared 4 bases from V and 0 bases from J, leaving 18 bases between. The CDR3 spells CASSPSFGPSSTDTQYF. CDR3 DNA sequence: TGTGCCAGCAGCCCATCCTTCGGCCCGTCGAGCACAGATACGCAGTATTTT.

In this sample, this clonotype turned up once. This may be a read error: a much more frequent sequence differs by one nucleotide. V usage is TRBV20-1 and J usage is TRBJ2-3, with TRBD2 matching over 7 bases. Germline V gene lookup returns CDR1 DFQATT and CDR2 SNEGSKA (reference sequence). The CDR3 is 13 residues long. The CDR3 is CTAFRPGGDTQYF. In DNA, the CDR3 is TGCACTGCTTTCCGTCCGGGGGGAGATACGCAGTATTTT.

The CDR3 protein is CASSLELAGAGSYNEQFF. The DNA for the CDR3 is TGCGCCAGCAGCTTGGAACTAGCGGGAGCAGGGTCCTACAATGAGCAGTTCTTC. This chain links TRBV5-1 with TRBJ2-1, with TRBD2 identical over 11 bases. This CDR3 region has 18 residues. Germline CDR1 reads SGHRS; CDR2 reads YFSETQ. J gave up 1 base and V 0 bases, and 6 bases lay outside the gene matches. Looking up the rest from reference TRBV5-1 and TRBJ2-1 gives the full variable domain: KAGVTQTPRYLIKTRGQQVTLSCSPISGHRSVSWYQQTPGQGLQFLFEYFSETQRNKGNFPGRFSGRQFSNSRSEMNVSTLELGDSALYLCASSLELAGAGSYNEQFFGPGTRLTVL.

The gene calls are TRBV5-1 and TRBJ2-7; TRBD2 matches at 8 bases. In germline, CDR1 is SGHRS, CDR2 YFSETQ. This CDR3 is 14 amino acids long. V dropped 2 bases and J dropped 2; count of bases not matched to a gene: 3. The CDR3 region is CASSLPGGAYEQYF. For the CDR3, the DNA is TGCGCCAGCAGCTTACCGGGAGGGGCCTACGAGCAGTACTTC.

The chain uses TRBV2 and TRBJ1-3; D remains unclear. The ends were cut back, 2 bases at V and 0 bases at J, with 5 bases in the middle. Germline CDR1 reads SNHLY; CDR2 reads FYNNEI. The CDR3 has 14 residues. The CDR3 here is CASSEWFSGNTIYF. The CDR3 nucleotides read TGTGCCAGCAGTGAATGGTTCTCTGGAAACACCATATATTTT. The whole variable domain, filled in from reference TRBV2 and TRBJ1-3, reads EPEVTQTPSHQVTQMGQEVILRCVPISNHLYFYWYRQILGQKVEFLVSFYNNEISEKSEIFDDQFSVERPDGSNFTLKIRSTKLEDSAMYFCASSEWFSGNTIYFGEGSWLTVV.

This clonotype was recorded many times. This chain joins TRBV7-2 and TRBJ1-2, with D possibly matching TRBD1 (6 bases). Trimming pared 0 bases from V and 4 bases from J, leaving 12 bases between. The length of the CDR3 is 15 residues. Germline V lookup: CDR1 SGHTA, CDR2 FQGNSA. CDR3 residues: CASSLATGSGYGYTF. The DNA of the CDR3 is TGTGCCAGCAGCTTAGCGACAGGATCTGGCTATGGCTACACCTTC.

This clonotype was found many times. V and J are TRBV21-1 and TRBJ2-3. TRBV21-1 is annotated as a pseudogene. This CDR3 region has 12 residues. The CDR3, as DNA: TGTGCCAGCATCCATAGCACAGATACGCAGTATTTT. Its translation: CASIHSTDTQYF.